This T cell receptor (beta chain) was identified during a study of blood T cell repertoires in COVID-19 (dated by TCRdb to about 2020). Regarding the research as a whole: The collaborator samples originated in the United States, Italy and Spain and spanned the acute and convalescent phases of COVID-19. The prospective study material was composed of cDNA or gDNA derived from T cells, B-cell-depleted T cells, or PBMCs. The dataset comprised deeply sampled blood TCRbeta repertoires from subjects exposed to, actively infected with, or recovered from COVID-19. Where available, HLA class I and class II types were obtained from metadata supplied by the sample provider rather than from assay-based typing. The repertoires were released in a freely available public database meant as a resource for research on the immune response to SARS-CoV-2. The samples were drawn from the first 160 participants of the ongoing ImmuneRACE study and from about 1,200 subjects provided by 6 global collaborators. The sample metadata nearly always contained a de-identified subject ID, COVID-19 status, age in years and sex.

At one collaborating source in Seattle, patients were enrolled during active infection and were followed longitudinally through the course of disease. Collaborating institutions collected whole blood in K2EDTA tubes following their own protocols. Collaborator samples were shipped for TCRbeta analysis as frozen whole blood, isolated PBMCs, or DNA extracted from either sample type. CDR1 is given as LNHDA and CDR2 as SQIVND, both from the germline V gene (reference sequence). At the junction V is shortened by 6 bases and J by 5 bases; bases outside the gene matches: 10. From the cysteine through the phenylalanine, the CDR3 covers 15 amino acids. This entry keeps only the CDR3 DNA: 45 bases, framed from base 1. The paper's findings and limits, for the study overall: Clinical and demographic metadata were provided uncurated, with the amount varying by source and participant.

On this clone: No antigen is known for it. No quality values exist for individual bases; no much larger clone is one base distant.

The immunoSEQ Assay, a bias-controlled multiplex PCR, was used to amplify TCRbeta CDR3 regions from genomic DNA. From the authors' description of their analysis: The number of nucleated cells in each sample was estimated by amplification of reference gene primers within the assay. Sequence reads were collapsed and filtered to measure the absolute abundance of every unique TCRbeta CDR3 rearrangement. Productive Simpson clonality was computed per sample as the square root of Simpson's diversity index over productive rearrangements. Sourced from immuneACCESS, this table was stored by TCRdb with only in-frame sequences that have V and J called. A share of the clones is absent; for the studies checked, an unresolved V gene accounts for under half, and the remainder has no known explanation. The DNA gave D and trimming, while V, J and clone size come from that table. The sample table shows 200,000 to 300,000 clones, and around 90% are seen once. The leading ten clones occupy 0.83% of the sample.

The receptor was derived from a man aged 25-45 years with COVID-19, enrolled during active disease. Sequenced sample: peripheral blood. The chain joins TRBV19 to TRBJ2-1, with TRBD1 identical over 7 junction bases. Here the CDR3 is given as CASSNRTGFNNEQFF. The nucleotides read TGTGCCAGTAGCAACCGGACAGGTTTTAACAATGAGCAGTTCTTC.